This T cell receptor beta chain emerged from a study of CD8 T cells in ankylosing spondylitis. The study's findings and limits: As reported, disease-linked clones showed significant enrichment in matched ankylosing spondylitis synovial fluid. Disease-linked clones displayed a CD8+ phenotype and appeared relatively rarely in peripheral blood. Characteristic of ankylosing spondylitis blood, it appeared, was a TCR beta motif comprising several highly homologous variants. Past research had described some motif variants in reactive arthritis synovial fluid and blood.

This clonotype was picked up many times. Antigen specificity is unknown. TCR beta libraries were made by quantitative 5'-RACE with molecular barcodes. MiXCR was run by TCRdb on the 5' RACE reads, yielding one entry per CDR3 protein. The top ten clones hold about 19% of a sample with 700,000 or so distinct CDR3 sequences, roughly 20% of them seen once. The CDR3 length is 13 residues. The V segment lost 3 bases and the J segment 7 bases; nucleotides outside the gene matches: 4. This sequence joins TRBV12-3 or TRBV12-4 and TRBJ1-2; 8 positions match TRBD1. The sample comprised blood, either unsorted or a sorted T cell fraction (not recorded which). The TCR was taken from a male donor with ankylosing spondylitis. CDR3 sequence: CASSFEDRGGYTF. CDR3 bases: TGTGCCAGCAGTTTTGAAGACAGGGGTGGCTACACCTTC.